What follows describes a single TCR beta chain. No antigen is known for it. The data originate from a study of regulatory T cells in long-lasting Graves disease. Study-wide findings and caveats: Lower TCR diversity was seen in persistent Graves' patients than in newly diagnosed ones.

Arm-PCR of CDR3 regions and iRepertoire HTBI primers were the basis on which TCR beta libraries were built. Each CDR3 protein is one row after TCRdb ran MiXCR on the multiplex PCR reads. The sample lists 250,000 to 300,000 distinct CDR3 sequences, 22% occurring once. The time point here: persistent/refractory GD, antithyroid drugs over 5 years with positive TRAb. RNA isolated from PBMCs was used to make the TCR library. It was American Thyroid Association guidelines that determined Graves' disease diagnosis. Patients hailed from an endocrinology department in Xi'an, China. V was trimmed by 0 bases and J by 4 bases, leaving 9 bases between them. The length of the CDR3 is 13 residues. CDR1 is GTSNPN, CDR2 SVGIG, per germline (reference sequence).

This specimen consisted of peripheral blood mononuclear cells (PBMCs), obtained when the disease was refractory, from a patient treated with antithyroid drugs. This TCR was recovered from a female donor with Graves disease. V usage is TRBV30 and J usage is TRBJ1-1, with D possibly matching TRBD1 (5 bases). CDR3 amino acids: CAWSVTGGTEAFF. The CDR3 nucleotides read TGTGCCTGGAGTGTAACGGGGGGCACTGAAGCTTTCTTT.